Listed here are 13 T cell receptor beta chains from one sample, sequenced in a study of blood T cell repertoires in COVID-19 (dated by TCRdb to the early 2020s). Receptors were amplified or captured by the immunoSEQ multiplex PCR assay. Drawn from immuneACCESS, this table holds only the in-frame rearrangements with V and J called that TCRdb kept. Clones are partly lost; checked studies trace under half to an unresolved V gene and leave the rest unexplained. Here the sample has about 200,000 clones; 82% occur a single time. The ten largest clones take up over 9.5% of the sample. The sample comprised peripheral blood. The receptor set was obtained from a woman in her thirties or forties with acute or convalescent COVID-19.

The chain couples TRBV10-2 to TRBJ1-1, with D maybe TRBD1 (5 bases). This CDR3 spans 15 amino acids. Per the germline V gene, CDR1 is WSHSY and CDR2 is SAAADI. V gave up 6 bases and J gave up 2 bases, with 16 bases separating them. The CDR3 region is CASSAGLRFNTEAFF. The CDR3 nucleotides are TGCGCCAGCAGCGCAGGGTTAAGGTTTAACACTGAAGCTTTCTTT.

V gene TRBV10-3 combines with J gene TRBJ2-1; 9 nucleotides agree with TRBD2. The V gene end was trimmed by 7 bases and the J gene end by 7 bases; junction bases not matched to a gene: 11. The CDR3 spans 15 residues. Germline-derived CDR1 and CDR2 are ENHRY and SYGVKD. For the CDR3, the DNA is TGTGCCATCACAGGGGCACTAGCGGGTATGAATGAGCAGTTCTTC. It codes for CAITGALAGMNEQFF.

The chain has TRBV5-6 and TRBJ1-5, with TRBD1 matching over 7 bases. V shed 1 base, J shed 0 bases, and the junction held 7 bases outside the gene matches. The germline CDR1 and CDR2 sequences are SGHDT and YYEEEE. This CDR3 has 17 residues. Here the CDR3 DNA reads TGTGCCAGCAGCTTGCACGGACAGGTCGTTAGCAATCAGCCCCAGCATTTT. As protein: CASSLHGQVVSNQPQHF.

The CDR3 DNA reads TGTGCCAGCAGTGAAGCTGGGGGCTTCGGGGAGCTGTTTTTT. Translating it yields CASSEAGGFGELFF. The rearrangement joins TRBV2 to TRBJ2-2, with a possible D match to TRBD1 (6 bases). The V gene's germline CDR1 is SNHLY and CDR2 FYNNEI. The CDR3 covers 14 residues. V gave up 0 bases and J gave up 7 bases, with 9 bases separating them.

The rearrangement uses TRBV4-2 and TRBJ1-2; D may be TRBD1 (6 bases). V was cut by 4 bases and J by 2 bases, with 23 bases left in between. The CDR3 is 18 residues long. Germline values: CDR1 LGHNA, CDR2 YNFKEQ. In DNA form, the CDR3 reads TGTGCCAGCAGCCGCGGGTGGGCAGGGGAGAGAGTAAACTATGGCTACACCTTC. Translated: CASSRGWAGERVNYGYTF.

The chain employs TRBV27 and TRBJ1-6; no reliable D call. V shed 3 bases and J shed 3 bases, with 9 bases lying between them. The CDR3 is 15 amino acids. The germline V gene has CDR1 MNHEY and CDR2 SMNVEV (reference sequence). CDR3 in amino acids: CASSLPPNYNSPLHF. CDR3 in DNA: TGTGCCAGCAGTTTGCCCCCTAACTATAATTCACCCCTCCACTTT.

This clone showed up just a few times. This chain connects TRBV6-1 to TRBJ1-4; 10 positions match TRBD1. Trimming cost V 0 bases and J 5 bases; bases outside gene matches: 3. The germline V gene encodes CDR1 MNHNS and CDR2 SASEGT. The CDR3 sequence is 16 residues long. The CDR3 nucleotides read TGTGCCAGCAGTGAAGCGGAGGGACAGGGGAATGAAAAACTGTTTTTT. As protein: CASSEAEGQGNEKLFF.

This chain uses TRBV10-3 with TRBJ1-2, with D hard to call. This CDR3 is built from 14 residues. The germline V and J ends were trimmed by 8 bases and 1 base, with 14 bases remaining between them. Looked up from germline, CDR1 is ENHRY and CDR2 is SYGVKD. CDR3 sequence reads: CAISPDGFNYGYTF. The CDR3 DNA follows: TGTGCCATCTCACCTGACGGGTTTAACTATGGCTACACCTTC.

The chain carries TRBV30 and TRBJ1-2, with D possibly TRBD1 on 6 matching bases. V shed 0 bases and J shed 3 bases, with 8 bases lying between them. Germline CDR1 is GTSNPN and CDR2 is SVGIG (reference sequence). The CDR3 spans 13 residues. CDR3 sequence: CAWSVSGDYGYTF. CDR3 coding DNA: TGTGCCTGGAGTGTCTCAGGGGACTATGGCTACACCTTC.

The chain couples TRBV4-1 to TRBJ2-7; maybe TRBD2 (5 bases). Germline V lookup: CDR1 MGHRA, CDR2 YSYEKL. V lost 0 bases and J 3 bases, leaving 12 bases between the germline ends. The CDR3 totals 15 residues. The CDR3 nucleotides are TGCGCCAGCAGCCAAGAGCCTAGCAACCACTACGAGCAGTACTTC. It specifies CASSQEPSNHYEQYF.

The CDR3 nucleotides are TGTGCCAGCAGCCTAACCCCTTTTGGCTACACCTTC. Protein: CASSLTPFGYTF. The rearrangement joins TRBV6-5 to TRBJ1-2; D gene unclear. From germline, CDR1 is MNHEY and CDR2 SVGAGI. The CDR3 has 12 residues. Trimming took off 6 bases at V and 7 bases at J, with 12 bases between the two ends.

V is TRBV2 and J is TRBJ2-3; D is perhaps TRBD1 (6 bases). CDR1 and CDR2 from the germline V gene are SNHLY and FYNNEI. V lost 6 bases, J lost 5 bases, and 12 bases lay in between. CDR3 size: 13 residues. CDR3 loop: CASSGDNGDTQYF. DNA for the CDR3: TGTGCCAGCAGCGGGGACAACGGAGATACGCAGTATTTT.

This chain uses TRBV9 with TRBJ1-1; D unresolved. V lost 1 base and J lost 3, with 7 bases in between. The CDR3 spans 13 residues. Germline V CDR1 and CDR2: SGDLS, YYNGEE. The chain's CDR3 is CASSVNSYTEAFF. The CDR3 DNA reads TGTGCCAGCAGCGTAAACAGTTACACTGAAGCTTTCTTT.